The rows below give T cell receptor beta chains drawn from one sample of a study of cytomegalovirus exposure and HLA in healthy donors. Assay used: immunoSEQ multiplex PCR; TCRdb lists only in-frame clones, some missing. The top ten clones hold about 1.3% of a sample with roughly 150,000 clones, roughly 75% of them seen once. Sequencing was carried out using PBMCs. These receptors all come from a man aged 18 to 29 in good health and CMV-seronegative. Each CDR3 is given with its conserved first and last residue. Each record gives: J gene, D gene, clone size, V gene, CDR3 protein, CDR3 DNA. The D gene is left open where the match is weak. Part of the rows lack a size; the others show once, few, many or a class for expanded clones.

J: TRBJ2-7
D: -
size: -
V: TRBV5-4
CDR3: CASSQYRGGYEQYF
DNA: TGTGCCAGCAGTCAGTATAGGGGGGGCTACGAGCAGTACTTC

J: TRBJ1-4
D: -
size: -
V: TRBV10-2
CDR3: CASSRGQDEKLFF
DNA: TGCGCCAGTTCGCGGGGGCAGGATGAAAAACTGTTTTTT

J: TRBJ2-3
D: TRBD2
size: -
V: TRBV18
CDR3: CASSPWSGGADTQYF
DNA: TGTGCCAGCTCACCATGGAGCGGGGGGGCAGATACGCAGTATTTT

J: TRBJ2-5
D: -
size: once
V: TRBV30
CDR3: CAWTQGYKETQYF
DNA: TGTGCCTGGACGCAGGGTTATAAAGAGACCCAGTACTTC

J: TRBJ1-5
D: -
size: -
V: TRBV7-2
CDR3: CASSSGFSQPQHF
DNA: TGTGCCAGCAGCTCAGGGTTCAGTCAGCCCCAGCATTTT

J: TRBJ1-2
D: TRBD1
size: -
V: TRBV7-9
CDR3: CASSRQDRDGYTF
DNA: TGTGCCAGCAGCCGACAAGACAGGGATGGCTACACCTTC

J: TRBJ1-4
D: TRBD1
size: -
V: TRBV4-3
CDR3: CASSQGGGQGTSNEKLFF
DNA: TGCGCCAGCAGCCAAGGGGGGGGACAGGGGACATCTAATGAAAAACTGTTTTTT

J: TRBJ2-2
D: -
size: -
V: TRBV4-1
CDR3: CASSQDSPGGELFF
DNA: TGCGCCAGCAGCCAAGATAGCCCAGGGGGGGAGCTGTTTTTT

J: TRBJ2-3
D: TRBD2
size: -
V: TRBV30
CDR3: CAWNGLAGVTDTQYF
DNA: TGTGCCTGGAACGGATTAGCGGGAGTAACAGATACGCAGTATTTT

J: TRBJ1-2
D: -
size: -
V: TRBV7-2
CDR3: CASSLGQAFTF
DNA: TGTGCCAGCAGCTTAGGGCAGGCCTTCACCTTC

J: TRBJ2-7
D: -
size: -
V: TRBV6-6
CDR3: CASSYPEGNPGF
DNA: TGTGCCAGCAGTTACCCGGAGGGAAACCCAGGCTTC

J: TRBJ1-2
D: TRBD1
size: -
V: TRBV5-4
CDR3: CASSIQGTNGYTF
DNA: TGTGCCAGCAGTATACAGGGGACCAATGGCTACACCTTC

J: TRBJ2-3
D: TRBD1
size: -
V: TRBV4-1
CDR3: CASSPGGTGQTDTQYF
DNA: TGCGCCAGCAGCCCAGGGGGGACAGGGCAAACAGATACGCAGTATTTT

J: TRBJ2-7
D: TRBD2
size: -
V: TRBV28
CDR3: CASSFPGGNSYEQYF
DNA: TGTGCCAGCAGTTTCCCGGGAGGAAACTCCTACGAGCAGTACTTC

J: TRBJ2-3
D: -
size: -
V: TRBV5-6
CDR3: CASRVGANLGRVYF
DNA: TGTGCCAGCAGGGTGGGGGCTAACCTCGGTCGCGTTTATTTT

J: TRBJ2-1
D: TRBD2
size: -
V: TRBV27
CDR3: CASSFRRGRAEQFF
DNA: TGTGCCAGCAGTTTCCGGCGCGGGAGAGCTGAGCAGTTCTTC

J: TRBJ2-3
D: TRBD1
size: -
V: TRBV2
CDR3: CASREQGVVSDTQYF
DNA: TGTGCCAGCAGAGAACAGGGGGTAGTATCAGATACGCAGTATTTT

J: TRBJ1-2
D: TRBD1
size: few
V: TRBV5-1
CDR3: CASSQDRGGYGYTF
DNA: TGCGCCAGCAGCCAAGACAGGGGTGGCTATGGCTACACCTTC

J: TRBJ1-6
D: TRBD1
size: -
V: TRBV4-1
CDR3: CASSQGMDRTPNDRSPLHF
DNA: TGCGCCAGCAGCCAAGGGATGGACAGGACCCCCAATGATCGATCACCCCTCCACTTT

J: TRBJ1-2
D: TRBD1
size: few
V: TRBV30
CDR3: CAWSFGTGDGYTF
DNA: TGTGCCTGGAGTTTTGGGACAGGGGACGGCTACACCTTC

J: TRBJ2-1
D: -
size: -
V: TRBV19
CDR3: CASSIRGGEQFF
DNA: TGTGCCAGTAGTATCAGGGGTGGTGAGCAGTTCTTC

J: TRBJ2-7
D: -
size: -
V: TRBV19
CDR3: CASSEGSSSYEQYF
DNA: TGTGCCAGTTCGGAGGGTTCCAGCTCCTACGAGCAGTACTTC

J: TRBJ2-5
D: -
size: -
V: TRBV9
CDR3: CASSVADTPQETQYF
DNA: TGTGCCAGCAGCGTAGCCGACACCCCGCAGGAGACCCAGTACTTC

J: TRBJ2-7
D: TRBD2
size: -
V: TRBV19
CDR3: CASQAGVWSYEQYF
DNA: TGTGCCAGTCAAGCGGGAGTATGGTCCTACGAGCAGTACTTC

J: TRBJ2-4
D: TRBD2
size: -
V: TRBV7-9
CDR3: CASSLVAGTTKNIQYF
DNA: TGTGCCAGCAGCTTAGTAGCCGGGACTACCAAAAACATTCAGTACTTC

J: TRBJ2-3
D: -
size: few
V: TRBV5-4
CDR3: CASSREAADTQYF
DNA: TGCGCCAGCAGCCGAGAAGCGGCAGATACGCAGTATTTT

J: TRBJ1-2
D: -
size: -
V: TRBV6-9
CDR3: CASSSRQLLISYGYTF
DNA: TGTGCCAGCAGTTCAAGACAGCTTCTCATATCCTATGGCTACACCTTC

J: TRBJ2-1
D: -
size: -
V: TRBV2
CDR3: CASSGDLYNEQFF
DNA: TGTGCCAGCAGCGGAGACTTGTACAATGAGCAGTTCTTC

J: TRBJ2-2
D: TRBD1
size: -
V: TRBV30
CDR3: CAWHGTGNTGELFF
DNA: TGTGCCTGGCATGGGACAGGGAACACCGGGGAGCTGTTTTTT

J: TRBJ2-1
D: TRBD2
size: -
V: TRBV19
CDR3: CASSMGTSGYNEQFF
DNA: TGTGCCAGTAGTATGGGGACTAGCGGATACAATGAGCAGTTCTTC

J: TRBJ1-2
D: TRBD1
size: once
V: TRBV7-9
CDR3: CASSTTGVVRTF
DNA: TGTGCCAGCAGTACCACAGGGGTGGTCCGCACCTTC

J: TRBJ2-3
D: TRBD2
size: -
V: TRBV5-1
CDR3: CASSSGGGLAGTDTQYF
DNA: TGCGCCAGCAGCTCCGGCGGTGGACTAGCGGGAACAGATACGCAGTATTTT

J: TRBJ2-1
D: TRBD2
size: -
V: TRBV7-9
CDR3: CASSPGTSGRPNEQFF
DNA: TGTGCCAGCAGCCCCGGGACTAGCGGGAGGCCCAATGAGCAGTTCTTC

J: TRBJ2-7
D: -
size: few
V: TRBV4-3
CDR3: CASSQKGDSTYEQYF
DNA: TGCGCCAGCAGCCAGAAGGGCGACAGTACCTACGAGCAGTACTTC

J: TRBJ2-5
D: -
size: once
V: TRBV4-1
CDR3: CASSQVPGVGETQYF
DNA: TGCGCCAGCAGCCAAGTCCCGGGGGTCGGGGAGACCCAGTACTTC

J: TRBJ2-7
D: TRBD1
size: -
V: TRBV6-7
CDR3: CASSSLRDRSYEQYF
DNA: TGTGCCAGCAGTTCCCTCCGGGACAGATCATACGAGCAGTACTTC

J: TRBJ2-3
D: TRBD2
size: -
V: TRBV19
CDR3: CASTGTSGRYTDTQYF
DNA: TGTGCCAGCACAGGGACTAGCGGGAGGTACACAGATACGCAGTATTTT

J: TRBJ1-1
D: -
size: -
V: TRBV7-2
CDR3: CASSFPLEGGAAEAFF
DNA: TGTGCCAGCAGCTTTCCTCTGGAGGGGGGGGCGGCTGAAGCTTTCTTT

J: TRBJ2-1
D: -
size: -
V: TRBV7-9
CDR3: CASTPGGALRGQFF
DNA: TGTGCCTCCACCCCAGGAGGGGCCCTCCGTGGGCAGTTCTTC

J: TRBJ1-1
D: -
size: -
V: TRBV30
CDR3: CAWIRVPATEAFF
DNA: TGTGCCTGGATCAGGGTGCCCGCCACTGAAGCTTTCTTT

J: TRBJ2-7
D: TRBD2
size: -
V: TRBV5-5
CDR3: CASSHTGGGAPYEQYF
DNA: TGTGCCAGCAGCCACACGGGAGGCGGGGCCCCCTACGAGCAGTACTTC

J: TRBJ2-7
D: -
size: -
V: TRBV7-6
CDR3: CASSLGGGRAYEQYF
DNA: TGTGCCAGCAGCCTCGGGGGCGGGAGAGCCTACGAGCAGTACTTC

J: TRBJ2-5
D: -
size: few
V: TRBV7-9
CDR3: CSSTPSYPGGPQETQYF
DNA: TGTTCCAGCACCCCCTCTTACCCGGGGGGCCCACAAGAGACCCAGTACTTC

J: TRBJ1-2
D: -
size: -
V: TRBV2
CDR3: CASSYSTRPNYGYTF
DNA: TGTGCCAGCAGTTATTCGACACGTCCTAACTATGGCTACACCTTC

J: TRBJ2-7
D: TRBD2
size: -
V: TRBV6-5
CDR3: CASNGLAGGPHEQYF
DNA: TGTGCCAGCAACGGACTAGCGGGAGGGCCCCACGAGCAGTACTTC

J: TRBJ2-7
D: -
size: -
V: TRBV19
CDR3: CASSMRARGYEQYF
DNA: TGTGCCAGTAGTATGAGGGCAAGGGGGTACGAGCAGTACTTC

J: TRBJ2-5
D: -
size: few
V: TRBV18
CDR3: CASSPPAAPETQYF
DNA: TGTGCCAGCTCACCACCGGCAGCGCCGGAGACCCAGTACTTC

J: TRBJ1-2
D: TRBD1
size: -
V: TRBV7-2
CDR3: CASSDGTGPIYGYTF
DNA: TGTGCCAGCAGCGACGGGACAGGGCCTATCTATGGCTACACCTTC